This is a list of T cell receptor beta chains from one sample in a study of OX40 agonist ivuxolimab in advanced cancers. This table comes from immunoSEQ multiplex PCR, and its TCRdb copy is limited to in-frame clones, with some not included. The sample lists about 59,000 clones, about nine tenths occurring once. The specimen was CD4+ or CD8+ T cells sorted from blood, collected in a trial of the OX40 agonist ivuxolimab. Receptor source: an adult with an advanced solid tumor such as melanoma, head and neck, liver or kidney cancer. Each CDR3 is given with its conserved first and last residue.

cdr3_aa j_call v_call
CASSLAAGDQPQHF TRBJ1-5 TRBV11-2
CASSPVTSGSLNEQFF TRBJ2-1 TRBV5-1
CASSARTGGEKLFF TRBJ1-4 TRBV11-1
CAWSLQGGWGDTQYF TRBJ2-3 TRBV30
CASSWTGGLGETQYF TRBJ2-5 TRBV5-1
CASSPDRGLGYTF TRBJ1-2 TRBV7-2
CASKTPGVGNTEAFF TRBJ1-1 TRBV28
CASSLGRNEQFF TRBJ2-1 TRBV7-8
CASSHRDRQAGELFF TRBJ2-2 TRBV5-1
CASSEGRRSSYEQYF TRBJ2-7 TRBV6-1
CASSQARDRPNTEAFF TRBJ1-1 TRBV4-3
CASSPRAAAGGGYNEQFF TRBJ2-1 TRBV7-2
CASSLSALSSYEQYF TRBJ2-7 TRBV28
CASSLSQGYEQYF TRBJ2-7 TRBV5-4
CASRGLAETQYF TRBJ2-5 TRBV19
CSVELVRQGNSGELFF TRBJ2-2 TRBV29-1
CASSLVGETQYF TRBJ2-5 TRBV7-9
CASSPQGTGELFF TRBJ2-2 TRBV2
CASTYWGNTEAFF TRBJ1-1 TRBV6-5
CSVGGDNSNQPQHF TRBJ1-5 TRBV29-1
CASSDVGRGNEKLFF TRBJ1-4 TRBV25-1
CASSLAAGSNTQYF TRBJ2-3 TRBV7-6
CASSLLVAGMVNQPQHF TRBJ1-5 TRBV28
CASSEAGANVLTF TRBJ2-6 TRBV6-1
CASSSIQAEAFF TRBJ1-1 TRBV19
CASSASRGSNQPQHF TRBJ1-5 TRBV28
CASSYKDRSYGYTF TRBJ1-2 TRBV6-5
CASTSSVGYYGYTF TRBJ1-2 TRBV28
CASSSQDEGSYGYTF TRBJ1-2 TRBV28
CASSSRTGPIEAFF TRBJ1-1 TRBV5-4
CASSQRTGNYGYTF TRBJ1-2 TRBV4-2
CASPIRDRGRYEQYF TRBJ2-7 TRBV23-1
CASSLPGQGLPWGQPQHF TRBJ1-5 TRBV7-8